This paragraph covers one TCR beta chain sequence. The run depth of the assay was deep. TCRdb's table, derived via immunoSEQ multiplex PCR, lists solely in-frame clones and lacks some. The sample shows 2 million or so clones, around 96% of them seen only once. Germline V gene sequence: CDR1 SNHLY, CDR2 FYNNEI. The CDR3 loop spans 16 amino acids. V lost 3 bases and J 0 bases, leaving 13 bases between the germline ends. These data are taken from a study of shared clonotypes between healthy human individuals. As defined, naive CD8 cells were CD45RO-negative and positively selected for CCR7, with terminally differentiated effector memory CD45RA+ cells excluded. Donation came from healthy HIV-negative adults that had no recent acute infections or vaccinations.

Sample: naive CD8+ T cells sorted from blood. The chain combines TRBV2 with TRBJ2-3; D remains ambiguous. The TCR was taken from a man between 18 and 35 years old in good health. CDR3 sequence (DNA): TGTGCCAGCAGTGACCTGGACGTGTGGAGCACAGATACGCAGTATTTT. Translated, it gives CASSDLDVWSTDTQYF. The full variable domain, with the rest looked up from reference TRBV2 and TRBJ2-3, is EPEVTQTPSHQVTQMGQEVILRCVPISNHLYFYWYRQILGQKVEFLVSFYNNEISEKSEIFDDQFSVERPDGSNFTLKIRSTKLEDSAMYFCASSDLDVWSTDTQYFGPGTRLTVL.